This is a list of T cell receptor beta chains from one sample in a study of shared clonotypes between healthy human individuals. Clones were read by immunoSEQ multiplex PCR, and TCRdb kept only the in-frame ones, dropping some. The data hold under 2,000,000 clones, with about 95% observed a single time. The sequenced sample was naive CD8+ T cells sorted from blood. All receptors derive from a man between 18 and 35 years old in good health. CDR3s include the opening cysteine and the closing phenylalanine or tryptophan. A D gene is named only where the DNA matches it firmly. Size is stated for part of the rows, as once, few or many counts, or as a class when the clone is expanded.

v_gene	j_gene	d_gene	abundance	CDR3nt	CDR3aa
TRBV19	TRBJ2-7	NA	NA	TGTGCCAGTAGTCGGCGAAGGGACAATTCCTACGAGCAGTACTTC	CASSRRRDNSYEQYF
TRBV9	TRBJ2-7	NA	NA	TGTGCCAGCAGCGTAGCTACAGGAGATACCTACGAGCAGTACTTC	CASSVATGDTYEQYF
TRBV10-3	TRBJ2-3	NA	NA	TGTGCCATCAGTGAGTATGGGGGAATCAACACAGATACGCAGTATTTT	CAISEYGGINTDTQYF
TRBV27	TRBJ2-1	NA	once	TGTGCCAGCAGTTTCGGGTCTGGGGCCTCTGATGAGCAGTTCTTC	CASSFGSGASDEQFF
TRBV27	TRBJ2-3	NA	NA	TGTGCCAGCAGTTTAGAAGCTAGCACAGATACGCAGTATTTT	CASSLEASTDTQYF
TRBV7-9	TRBJ1-1	NA	NA	TGTGCCAGCGGGGGCTTAAAGGTGGGGGTCAAGAGCCCTGAAGCTTTCTTT	CASGGLKVGVKSPEAFF
TRBV7-6	TRBJ2-1	TRBD2	NA	TGTGCCAGCAGCTTTAGCGGGAGAGATGAGCAGTTCTTC	CASSFSGRDEQFF
TRBV2	TRBJ2-7	TRBD1	NA	TGTGCCACCATAGGTCCATCCCGGGACAGTTTATACGAGCAGTACTTC	CATIGPSRDSLYEQYF
TRBV2	TRBJ2-7	NA	NA	TGTGCCAGCAGTGAATTGGGGGACGGGTTCTACGAGCAGTACTTC	CASSELGDGFYEQYF
TRBV2	TRBJ2-7	NA	NA	TGTGCCAGCAGTGAGTTGGGACAACCCTACGAGCAGTACTTC	CASSELGQPYEQYF
TRBV4-3	TRBJ2-1	TRBD2	NA	TGCGCCAGCAGCCAAGATGTTCCGGGGCGGGAGGCCTACAATGAGCAGTTCTTC	CASSQDVPGREAYNEQFF
TRBV4-1	TRBJ2-7	TRBD2	NA	TGCGCCAGCAGCTATCGACAGGGGCCGATTGGACTAGCGGGTTACGAGCAGTACTTC	CASSYRQGPIGLAGYEQYF
TRBV11-2	TRBJ2-5	TRBD1	NA	TGTGCCAGCAGCTTAGTGGACAGGGGCCAAGAGACCCAGTACTTC	CASSLVDRGQETQYF
TRBV4-1	TRBJ2-7	NA	NA	TGCGCCAGCAGCCCCCGACAGGGAGGGTTAGAACGGGAGCAGTACTTC	CASSPRQGGLEREQYF
TRBV4-1	TRBJ1-2	NA	NA	TGCGCCAGCAGCCTGGGACACCCTATCTACACCTTC	CASSLGHPIYTF
TRBV9	TRBJ2-3	TRBD1	NA	TGTGCCAGCAGCCATCGGGACAGGGGGGACGGAGATACGCAGTATTTT	CASSHRDRGDGDTQYF
TRBV30	TRBJ2-3	NA	NA	TGTGCCTGGAGCGATGGGGTCACAGATACGCAGTATTTT	CAWSDGVTDTQYF